This T cell receptor beta chain was captured in a study of blood T cell repertoires in COVID-19. Whole-study context: Both acute and convalescent COVID-19 samples were obtained from the United States, Italy and Spain. T cells, B-cell-depleted T cells, or PBMCs provided the cDNA or gDNA that served as material.

Per the authors' pipeline: Nucleated cell counts were estimated from reference gene primer amplification. TCRdb's table, derived via immunoSEQ multiplex PCR, lists solely in-frame clones and lacks some. V, J and clone size derive from that table, while D and trimming were established from the DNA sequence. Here the sample spans under 80,000 clones, 85% to 90% being singletons. With 3 bases removed from V and 6 bases from J, the gap between germline ends came to 12 bases. Germline CDR1 LNHDA, CDR2 SQIVND (reference sequence). The length of the CDR3 is 14 residues. This clone was observed a few times. The clonotype was recovered from a man between 65 and 80 years old with acute or convalescent COVID-19. The sequencing sample was made of peripheral blood. The genes are TRBV19 and TRBJ1-5, with D tentatively TRBD1 (5 bases). The CDR3 sequence is CASSIVRGSQPQHF. Here the CDR3 DNA reads TGTGCCAGTAGTATCGTCCGGGGGAGTCAGCCCCAGCATTTT.